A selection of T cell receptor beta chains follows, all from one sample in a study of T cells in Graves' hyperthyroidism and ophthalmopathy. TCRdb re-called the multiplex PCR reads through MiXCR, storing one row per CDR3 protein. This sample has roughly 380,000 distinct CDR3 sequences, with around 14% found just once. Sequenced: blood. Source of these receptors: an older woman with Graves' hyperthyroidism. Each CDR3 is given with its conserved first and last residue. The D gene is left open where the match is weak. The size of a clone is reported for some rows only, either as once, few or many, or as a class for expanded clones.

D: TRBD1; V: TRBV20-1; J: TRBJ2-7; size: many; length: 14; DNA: TGCAGTACCATATCAATGACAGGGCTCGGCGAGCAGTACTTC; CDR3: CSTISMTGLGEQYF
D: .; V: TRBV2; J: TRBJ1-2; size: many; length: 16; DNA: TGTGCCAGCAGTGAAGATCCGAGGGATGGTGACTATGGCTACACCTTC; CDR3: CASSEDPRDGDYGYTF
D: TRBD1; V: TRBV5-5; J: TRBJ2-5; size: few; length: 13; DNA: TGTGCCAGCAGCTTGGGCGTACAGGGGGTTCGGTACTTC; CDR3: CASSLGVQGVRYF
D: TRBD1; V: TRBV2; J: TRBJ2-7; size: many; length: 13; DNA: TGTGCCAGCGGTGAGGACAGGGTTCTCGAGCAGTACTTC; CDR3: CASGEDRVLEQYF
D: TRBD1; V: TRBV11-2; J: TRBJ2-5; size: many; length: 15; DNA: TGTGCCAGCAGCACAACAACAGGGGCCCGGGAGACCCAGTACTTC; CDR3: CASSTTTGARETQYF
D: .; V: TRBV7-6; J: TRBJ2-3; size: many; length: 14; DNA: TGTGCCAGCAGCCCCCTGGGCCTTGGAGATACGCAGTATTTT; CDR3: CASSPLGLGDTQYF
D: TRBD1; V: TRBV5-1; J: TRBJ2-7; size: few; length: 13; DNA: TGCGCCAGCAGATACAGGGGTACCTACGAGCAGTACTTC; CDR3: CASRYRGTYEQYF
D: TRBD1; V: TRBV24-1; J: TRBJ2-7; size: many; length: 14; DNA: TGTGCCACCAGTGAACGGACAGGGGGCCACGAGCAGTACTTC; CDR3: CATSERTGGHEQYF
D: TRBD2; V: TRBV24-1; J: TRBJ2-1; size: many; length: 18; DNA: TGTGCCACCAGTGACCGGACGGTCTCGGCGGGAGGGCCGGATGAGCAGTTCTTC; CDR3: CATSDRTVSAGGPDEQFF
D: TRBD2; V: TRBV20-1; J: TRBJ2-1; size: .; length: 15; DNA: TGCAGTGCTGAGACTAGCGGGAGGGGGACTAGGGAGCAGTTCTTC; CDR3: CSAETSGRGTREQFF
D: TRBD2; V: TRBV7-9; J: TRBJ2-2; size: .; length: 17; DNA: TGTGCCAGCAGCTTAACCGGACTAGCGGGAAACACCGGGGAGCTGTTTTTT; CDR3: CASSLTGLAGNTGELFF
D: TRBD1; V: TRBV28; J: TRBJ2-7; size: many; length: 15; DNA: TGTGCCAGCAGTTTAGCTGGACAGGGACCCTACGAGCAGTACTTC; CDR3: CASSLAGQGPYEQYF
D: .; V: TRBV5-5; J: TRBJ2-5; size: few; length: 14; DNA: TGTGCCAGCAGCTCGCTGACTCTTCAAGAGACCCAGTACTTC; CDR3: CASSSLTLQETQYF
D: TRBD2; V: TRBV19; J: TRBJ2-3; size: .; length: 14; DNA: TGTGCCAGTAGTAGGGGGGGGTCCACAGATACGCAGTATTTT; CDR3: CASSRGGSTDTQYF
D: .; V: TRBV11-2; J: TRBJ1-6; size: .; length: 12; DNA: TGTGCCAGCAGCCGGGACCGTTCACCCCTCCACTTT; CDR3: CASSRDRSPLHF
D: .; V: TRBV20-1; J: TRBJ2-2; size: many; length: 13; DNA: TGCAGTGCTAGGCGGACTCACACCGGGGAGCTGTTTTTT; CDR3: CSARRTHTGELFF
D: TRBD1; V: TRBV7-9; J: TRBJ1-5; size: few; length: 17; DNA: TGTGCCAGCAGCTTAGGGACAGGGGTTGTGGAAGGGCAGCCCCAGCATTTT; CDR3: CASSLGTGVVEGQPQHF
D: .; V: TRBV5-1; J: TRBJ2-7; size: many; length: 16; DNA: TGCGCCAGCAGCTTGGTATCTGCTAGGAGCTCCTACGAGCAGTACTTC; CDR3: CASSLVSARSSYEQYF
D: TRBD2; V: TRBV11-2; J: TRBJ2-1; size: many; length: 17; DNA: TGTGCCAGCAGCTTAGTCGGATCGGCGGGAGGTTACAATGAGCAGTTCTTC; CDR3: CASSLVGSAGGYNEQFF
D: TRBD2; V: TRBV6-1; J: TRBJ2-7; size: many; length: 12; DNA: TGTGCCAGCAGTATCCCGGGGGGGTCGCAGTACTTC; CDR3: CASSIPGGSQYF
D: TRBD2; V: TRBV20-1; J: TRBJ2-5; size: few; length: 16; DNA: TGCAGTGCTGGGGGGACTAGCGGGCAACGACAAGAGACCCAGTACTTC; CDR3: CSAGGTSGQRQETQYF
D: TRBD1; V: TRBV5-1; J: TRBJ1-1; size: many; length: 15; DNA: TGCGCCAGCAGCTTCCTTCGACAGGGTAGCACTGAAGCTTTCTTT; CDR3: CASSFLRQGSTEAFF
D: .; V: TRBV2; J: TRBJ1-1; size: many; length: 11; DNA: TGTGCCAGCAGGGGAGGACGCGGTGCTTTCTTT; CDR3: CASRGGRGAFF
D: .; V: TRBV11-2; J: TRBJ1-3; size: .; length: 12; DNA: TGTGCCAGCAGCTTATGGGGAAACACCATATATTTT; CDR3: CASSLWGNTIYF
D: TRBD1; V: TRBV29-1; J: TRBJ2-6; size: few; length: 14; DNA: TGCAGCGCCGAGGGGACAGCTGGGGCCAACGTCCTGACTTTC; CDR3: CSAEGTAGANVLTF
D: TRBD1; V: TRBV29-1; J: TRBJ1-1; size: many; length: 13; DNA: TGCAGCGGATCGACAGGGTCATACACTGAAGCTTTCTTT; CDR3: CSGSTGSYTEAFF
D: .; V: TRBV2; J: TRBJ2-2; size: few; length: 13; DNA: TGTGCCAGCGGTAACAGGGTCGTCGGGGAGCTGTTTTTT; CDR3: CASGNRVVGELFF
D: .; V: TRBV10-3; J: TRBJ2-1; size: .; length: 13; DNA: TGTGCCATCATGGGAGCGGTTGGGGGTGAGCAGTTCTTC; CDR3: CAIMGAVGGEQFF
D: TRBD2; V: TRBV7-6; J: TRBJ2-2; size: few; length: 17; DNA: TGTGCCAGCAGCCGTGGCTACGGGCGGGAGAAGGCCGGGGAGCTGTTTTTT; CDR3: CASSRGYGREKAGELFF
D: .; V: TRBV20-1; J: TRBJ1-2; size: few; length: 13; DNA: TGCAGTGCGGCCCCCCCTGGGGGCTATGGCTACACCTTC; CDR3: CSAAPPGGYGYTF
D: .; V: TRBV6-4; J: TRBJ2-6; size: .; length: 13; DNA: TGTGCCAGCAGTGATACTGGGGCCAACGTCCTGACTTTC; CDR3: CASSDTGANVLTF
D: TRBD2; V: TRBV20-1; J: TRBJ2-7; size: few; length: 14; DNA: TGCAGTGCTAGGGCTAGCGGGACAACCTACGAGCAGTACTTC; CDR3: CSARASGTTYEQYF
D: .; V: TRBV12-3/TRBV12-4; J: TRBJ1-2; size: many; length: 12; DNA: TGTGCCAGCAGTTTACAGGGGTATGGCTACACCTTC; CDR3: CASSLQGYGYTF
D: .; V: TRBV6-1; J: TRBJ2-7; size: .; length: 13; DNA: TGTGCCAGCAGGGCCCTCCTTTCCTACGAGCAGTACTTC; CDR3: CASRALLSYEQYF